This T cell receptor beta chain was sequenced during a study of blood T cell repertoires in COVID-19 (dated by TCRdb to between 2020 and 2021). About the study as a whole: Collaborator samples came from the United States, Italy and Spain and covered acute and convalescent phases of COVID-19. The material from the prospective study consisted of cDNA or gDNA derived from T cells, B-cell-depleted T cells, or PBMCs. Subjects who had been exposed to COVID-19, were actively infected with it, or had recovered from it provided the deeply sampled blood TCRbeta repertoires that made up the dataset. The repertoires were made available in a free public database intended to serve as a resource for research on the immune response to SARS-CoV-2. The samples were drawn from the first 160 participants of the ongoing ImmuneRACE study and from under 1,500 subjects provided by 6 global collaborators. A de-identified subject ID, COVID-19 status, age in years and sex were almost always included in the sample metadata. Where available, HLA class I and class II types were obtained from metadata supplied by the sample provider rather than from assay-based typing.

Paper-wide results and their limitations: How much clinical and demographic metadata was included differed by source and by participant, and the metadata was provided uncurated.

TCRbeta CDR3 regions were amplified from genomic DNA using the immunoSEQ Assay, a bias-controlled multiplex PCR. In the authors' own workflow: Within the assay, amplification of reference gene primers was used to estimate how many nucleated cells each sample contained. Sequence reads were collapsed and filtered to measure the absolute abundance of every unique TCRbeta CDR3 rearrangement. Productive Simpson clonality was computed per sample as the square root of Simpson's diversity index over productive rearrangements. The table comes from immuneACCESS by way of TCRdb, which keeps in-frame sequences with V and J called. Part of the clones is missing from these tables; in studies checked, under half for an unresolved V gene and the rest for unknown reasons. The V and J calls and the clone size are those of that table, but D and trimming were determined from the DNA. In this sample the table shows under 55,000 clones, around 79% of which occur a single time. The ten most abundant clones make up 25% of the sample.

A note on this clone: There is no known antigen for this receptor. Nothing much larger sits one base from this clone, and base qualities are not available.

The CDR3 contains 12 residues, cysteine and phenylalanine counted. Just CDR3 DNA is preserved here, 36 bases in frame from base 1. Reading the germline V gene gives CDR1 MNHEY and CDR2 SVGEGT. Trimming removed 2 bases from V and 4 bases from J, leaving 5 bases between the germline ends. Each collaborating institution followed its own protocols to collect whole blood in K2EDTA tubes. For TCRbeta analysis, collaborator samples were shipped as frozen whole blood, as isolated PBMCs, or as DNA extracted from either sample type. Rearrangement joined TRBV6-2 or TRBV6-3 to TRBJ1-1; the D gene identity is not certain. Source material: peripheral blood. The receptor was derived from a man between 70 and 80 years old with acute or convalescent COVID-19. The sequence in DNA is TGTGCCAGCAGTTACGTCGGCACTGAAGCTTTCTTT. Its translation is CASSYVGTEAFF.